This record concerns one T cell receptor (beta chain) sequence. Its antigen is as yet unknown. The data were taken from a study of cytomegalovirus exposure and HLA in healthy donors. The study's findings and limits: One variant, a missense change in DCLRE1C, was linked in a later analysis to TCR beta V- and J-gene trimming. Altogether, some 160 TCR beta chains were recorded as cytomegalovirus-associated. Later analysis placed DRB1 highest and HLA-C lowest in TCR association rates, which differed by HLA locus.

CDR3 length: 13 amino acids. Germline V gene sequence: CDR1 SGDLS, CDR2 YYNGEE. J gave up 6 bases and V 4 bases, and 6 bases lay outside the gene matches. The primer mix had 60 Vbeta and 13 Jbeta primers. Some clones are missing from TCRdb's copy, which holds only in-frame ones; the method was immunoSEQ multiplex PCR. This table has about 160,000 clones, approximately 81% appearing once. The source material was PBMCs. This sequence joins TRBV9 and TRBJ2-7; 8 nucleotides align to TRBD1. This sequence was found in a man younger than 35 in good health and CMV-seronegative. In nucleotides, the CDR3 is TGTGCCAGCAGCCCAGGACAGGGAGGCGAGCAGTACTTC. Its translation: CASSPGQGGEQYF. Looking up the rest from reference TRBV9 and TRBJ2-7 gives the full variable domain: DSGVTQTPKHLITATGQRVTLRCSPRSGDLSVYWYQQSLDQGLQFLIQYYNGEERAKGNILERFSAQQFPDLHSELNLSSLELGDSALYFCASSPGQGGEQYFGPGTRLTVT.